Listed below are T cell receptor beta chains from one sample, sequenced in a study of identical twins. A single record per CDR3 protein comes from TCRdb applying MiXCR to the 5' RACE reads. Of some 1,600,000 distinct CDR3 sequences in the sample, 25% to 35% were seen once. The sequenced sample was cord blood. Source of these receptors: a newborn girl in good health. CDR3s include the opening cysteine and the closing phenylalanine or tryptophan. Each record gives: CDR3 DNA, CDR3 protein, clone size, V gene, D gene, J gene. D genes are given only for firm matches. A clone size is listed for some rows: how often the clone was seen (once, few, many), or a class if it is expanded.

TGCGCCAGTACTCGGGATTCCACAGATACGCAGTATTTT	CASTRDSTDTQYF	many	TRBV2	.	TRBJ2-3
TGTGCCAGCAGCTTTTCTTCTGGGACCGACTACGAGCAGTACTTC	CASSFSSGTDYEQYF	.	TRBV11-3	.	TRBJ2-7
TGTGCCACCAGTGATCCCCGGCTCCCTCCGGGAGATACGCAGTATTTT	CATSDPRLPPGDTQYF	.	TRBV24-1	.	TRBJ2-3
TGCAGTGCTAGAGTGTCCGGGTACCAAGAGACCCAGTACTTC	CSARVSGYQETQYF	few	TRBV20-1	.	TRBJ2-5
TGCAGTGCTAGGAGCGGGAGGGACCGCACAGATGCGCAGTATTTT	CSARSGRDRTDAQYF	.	TRBV20-1	TRBD2	TRBJ2-3
TGTGCCAGCAGCTTAGCGGTTACATTACGGAATGAGCAGTTCTTC	CASSLAVTLRNEQFF	.	TRBV7-2	.	TRBJ2-1
TGTGCCAGTCGTCCTAGCGGGGGTTCCAATGAGCAGTTCTTC	CASRPSGGSNEQFF	few	TRBV6-1	TRBD2	TRBJ2-1
TGCGCCAGCAGCTCCACAGGGGCGATCACAGATACGCAGTATTTT	CASSSTGAITDTQYF	.	TRBV5-1	TRBD1	TRBJ2-3
TGTGCCAGCAGTTTATCACAGGTCGGAGGCTACACCTTC	CASSLSQVGGYTF	few	TRBV12-3/TRBV12-4	.	TRBJ1-2
TGTGCCAGCACTCTCCAGGGGGGGGGTTCCGAGCAGTACTTC	CASTLQGGGSEQYF	few	TRBV2	.	TRBJ2-7
TGTGCCAGCAGCTTGCGGTACCGGGGTGACACTGAAGCTTTCTTT	CASSLRYRGDTEAFF	.	TRBV7-9	.	TRBJ1-1
TGTGCCAGCAGTGAAATACAGGGCAATCAGCCCCAGCATTTT	CASSEIQGNQPQHF	.	TRBV6-1	.	TRBJ1-5
TGTGCCAGCAGCTCGGACAGGGCCTTCAGGGAGACCCAGTACTTC	CASSSDRAFRETQYF	few	TRBV7-2	TRBD1	TRBJ2-5
TGCAGCGTTGAAGATCTGGGACAGGGGAGCAAGGACACTGAAGCTTTCTTT	CSVEDLGQGSKDTEAFF	few	TRBV29-1	TRBD1	TRBJ1-1
TGTGCTACCAGCGCCCTAGCGGGACCTATGAACACCGGGGAGCTGTTTTTT	CATSALAGPMNTGELFF	few	TRBV2	TRBD2	TRBJ2-2
TGCGCCAGCAGCTTCTCGGACTTTATCTATGGCTACACCTTC	CASSFSDFIYGYTF	few	TRBV5-1	.	TRBJ1-2
TGTGCCAGCAGTGAAGACAGGGAGAAGGTCAATGAGCAGTTCTTC	CASSEDREKVNEQFF	once	TRBV6-1	.	TRBJ2-1
TGTGCCAGCGCGGGTCCCAGCTCTAAGTTTGGCTACACCTTC	CASAGPSSKFGYTF	.	TRBV2	.	TRBJ1-2
TGTGCCACCAGCAGAGCCCCGGTCGGTAGCGGGGACACAGATACGCAGTATTTT	CATSRAPVGSGDTDTQYF	.	TRBV15	TRBD2	TRBJ2-3
TGTGCCAGCAGCCAAGATGTAGCAGGGATAGGCGGGGAGCTGTTTTTT	CASSQDVAGIGGELFF	.	TRBV4-2	.	TRBJ2-2
TGTGCCAGCAGCTCCCGGCTTCGTGGGAATGGAAAGAATGAGCAGTTCTTC	CASSSRLRGNGKNEQFF	.	TRBV7-8	.	TRBJ2-1
TGTGCCAGCCGGCGGGCTTACAATGAGCAGTTCTTC	CASRRAYNEQFF	many	TRBV2	.	TRBJ2-1
TGTGCCAGCAGTGAATCTCGGGGGCAGGGGTACAATCAGCCCCAGCATTTT	CASSESRGQGYNQPQHF	.	TRBV2	.	TRBJ1-5
TGTGCCAGCAGCTTAGGTAGGGTGGCGGGCAATCAGCCCCAGCATTTT	CASSLGRVAGNQPQHF	.	TRBV11-2	.	TRBJ1-5
TGTGCCAGCAGCCAAGATTATATTGAACTAGCAGGCGGGGAGCTGTTTTTT	CASSQDYIELAGGELFF	few	TRBV4-2	.	TRBJ2-2
TGTGCCACCAGTGATTTAAGGGGACTAGCGGGAGTTCGAGATACGCAGTATTTT	CATSDLRGLAGVRDTQYF	few	TRBV24-1	TRBD2	TRBJ2-3
TGTGCCAGCAGTCCCTCCCTCAGGGGCCGTAATTCACCCCTCCACTTT	CASSPSLRGRNSPLHF	few	TRBV28	.	TRBJ1-6
TGTGCCAGCAGTGAAGACCGGGGACAGCGACTTCTCTATGGCTACACCTTC	CASSEDRGQRLLYGYTF	few	TRBV6-1	TRBD1	TRBJ1-2
TGCAGTGCTAGGGATCGGACTACGGTAGCCTACGAGCAGTACTTC	CSARDRTTVAYEQYF	few	TRBV20-1	.	TRBJ2-7
TGTGCCATCAGTGATCCCGGACTAGCGGAGCAAGAGACCCAGTACTTC	CAISDPGLAEQETQYF	few	TRBV10-3	TRBD2	TRBJ2-5
TGTGCTAGTGGCACACGGACTAGCGGCAATGAGCAGTTCTTC	CASGTRTSGNEQFF	.	TRBV12-5	TRBD2	TRBJ2-1
TGTGCCAGCAGCGTAGGGGAACAGGACTACGAGCAGTACTTC	CASSVGEQDYEQYF	.	TRBV9	.	TRBJ2-7